Listed below are T cell receptor beta chains from one sample, sequenced in a study of cytomegalovirus exposure and HLA in healthy donors. Sequencing was performed with immunoSEQ multiplex PCR; in TCRdb, only in-frame clones are kept and a portion is missing. The repertoire has about 67,000 clones, roughly two thirds of them found once; the top ten carry about 1.9%. Sequences were obtained from PBMCs. Every receptor here comes from a woman aged 25 to 45 in good health and CMV-seronegative. Each CDR3 is given with its conserved first and last residue. D genes are given only for firm matches. Where a row states a size, it is once, few, many or the class of an expanded clone; other rows omit it.

>TRBV6-5|-|TRBJ2-7|-
TGTGCCAGCAGTGAATGGGCGTCCTACGAGCAGTACTTC
CASSEWASYEQYF
>TRBV29-1|-|TRBJ1-1|-
TGCAGCGTTGGACAGTTGAACACTGAAGCTTTCTTT
CSVGQLNTEAFF
>TRBV7-8|-|TRBJ2-7|-
TGTGCCAGCAGCTTAGCGGGTAAGGAGCGCGAGCAGTACTTC
CASSLAGKEREQYF
>TRBV28|TRBD2|TRBJ2-6|-
TGTGCCAGCAGTTCCGCGGTAGCGGGGGCCTCTGGGGCCAACGTCCTGACTTTC
CASSSAVAGASGANVLTF
>TRBV11-3|TRBD1|TRBJ1-6|-
TGTGCCAGCAGCTCGACAGGGTTAGGTAATTCACCCCTCCACTTT
CASSSTGLGNSPLHF
>TRBV27|-|TRBJ2-5|-
TGTGCCAGCAGACCGGGACTCAGAGTAGAGACCCAGTACTTC
CASRPGLRVETQYF
>TRBV5-1|-|TRBJ2-2|-
TGCGCCAGCAGCTTGGGGGCCGGGGGAGGTACCGGGGAGCTGTTTTTT
CASSLGAGGGTGELFF
>TRBV7-2|TRBD2|TRBJ2-7|-
TGTGCCAGCAGCTTAGAAGGACTAGCGGGGGGACTAACCTACGAGCAGTACTTC
CASSLEGLAGGLTYEQYF
>TRBV9|-|TRBJ1-1|-
TGTGCCAGCAGCGTAGCGTCAGGGTCGTCTGAAGCTTTCTTT
CASSVASGSSEAFF
>TRBV7-3|TRBD2|TRBJ2-1|-
TGTGCCAGCAGCTTAGCCGGGACTAGCGCGAATGAGCAGTTCTTC
CASSLAGTSANEQFF
>TRBV11-3|TRBD2|TRBJ2-3|-
TGTGCCAGCAGCTTAGATAGACCGCGGACTAGACGGTATACGCAGTATTTT
CASSLDRPRTRRYTQYF
>TRBV6-1|-|TRBJ2-7|few
TGTGCCAGCAATGGCCTCCTGTACGAGCAGTACTTC
CASNGLLYEQYF
>TRBV5-6|TRBD2|TRBJ2-3|few
TGTGCCAGCAGCATAGCGGGGGGGCCGGATACGCAGTATTTT
CASSIAGGPDTQYF
>TRBV12-5|TRBD2|TRBJ2-3|few
TGTGCTAGTGGTTTGTCTAGCGGGGGACCCACAGATACGCAGTATTTT
CASGLSSGGPTDTQYF
>TRBV7-2|TRBD2|TRBJ2-1|once
TGTGCCAGCAGCTTTGCGGGGGGGCGCGACAATGAGCAGTTCTTC
CASSFAGGRDNEQFF
>TRBV5-6|-|TRBJ1-1|few
TGTGCCAGCAGCTCTCGCGTCTGGTTGACTGAAGCTTTCTTT
CASSSRVWLTEAFF
>TRBV7-8|-|TRBJ1-1|-
TGTGCCAGCAGCCGGGCTCGGGGCACTGAAGCTTTCTTT
CASSRARGTEAFF
>TRBV4-3|-|TRBJ2-7|-
TGCGCCAGCAGCCAACTAGACAGCTACGAGCAGTACTTC
CASSQLDSYEQYF
>TRBV19|TRBD1|TRBJ1-2|-
TGTGCCAGTAGTATTCTGTCAGGGGGGTATGCCTACACCTTC
CASSILSGGYAYTF
>TRBV5-1|-|TRBJ2-7|few
TGCGCCAGCAGCTTGCAACAATTCTACGAGCAGTACTTC
CASSLQQFYEQYF
>TRBV2|TRBD1|TRBJ1-5|-
TGTGCCAGCAGTGAGGACAGGGGTAACAAGCCCCAGCATTTT
CASSEDRGNKPQHF
>TRBV4-3|-|TRBJ2-3|-
TGCGCCAGCAGCCAAGAGTCAGTGGATACGCAGTATTTT
CASSQESVDTQYF
>TRBV7-7|-|TRBJ2-3|few
TGTGCCAGCAGCTTAGGGGGCGGGGGCACAGATACGCAGTATTTT
CASSLGGGGTDTQYF
>TRBV28|TRBD2|TRBJ2-1|-
TGTGCCAGCAGTTTCCCCGGGGGGAAAAATGAGCAGTTCTTC
CASSFPGGKNEQFF
>TRBV6-1|TRBD1|TRBJ1-1|-
TGTGCCAGCAGTGTAAGGGGGCGGTACACTGAAGCTTTCTTT
CASSVRGRYTEAFF
>TRBV2|-|TRBJ2-7|-
TGTGCCAGCAGTGAACAAAGTGGCAGGGCTGGATACGAGCAGTACTTC
CASSEQSGRAGYEQYF
>TRBV5-1|TRBD1|TRBJ1-1|few
TGCGCCAGCAGCTTGTGGGGACAGATGAACACTGAAGCTTTCTTT
CASSLWGQMNTEAFF
>TRBV6-5|-|TRBJ1-3|-
TGTGCCAGCAGTTCGCCGGGAGCCGGAAACACCATATATTTT
CASSSPGAGNTIYF
>TRBV6-1|TRBD1|TRBJ1-2|-
TGTGCCAGCAGTTCGACAGGGAGCGGGTATGGCTACACCTTC
CASSSTGSGYGYTF
>TRBV27|-|TRBJ2-5|-
TGTGCCAGCAGGAGAAGCCGGGGTCAAGAGACCCAGTACTTC
CASRRSRGQETQYF
>TRBV2|-|TRBJ2-7|-
TGTGCCAGCTCCCAGGAAAAAGGGGCAAGGGAGCAGTACTTC
CASSQEKGAREQYF
>TRBV14|TRBD1|TRBJ2-7|-
TGTGCCAGCAGCCAAGGGGCCCCGGGACAGGGGGCCTACGAGCAGTACTTC
CASSQGAPGQGAYEQYF
>TRBV27|-|TRBJ1-5|once
TGTGCCAGCAGTTTAAGACTCAATCAGCCCCAGCATTTT
CASSLRLNQPQHF
>TRBV6-1|-|TRBJ2-3|-
TGTGCCAGCAAAACTAAAGGCGCAGATACGCAGTATTTT
CASKTKGADTQYF
>TRBV30|TRBD1|TRBJ2-2|few
TGTGCCTGTGCATCTGGGGGACAGATGGCGAACACCGGGGAGCTGTTTTTT
CACASGGQMANTGELFF
>TRBV2|-|TRBJ1-2|-
TGTGCCTTCGGGGGAGGGCCCGGGACCAACTATGGCTACACCTTC
CAFGGGPGTNYGYTF
>TRBV7-9|TRBD1|TRBJ2-5|-
TGTGCCAGCAGCCTGGACAGGGTTGAGACCCAGTACTTC
CASSLDRVETQYF
>TRBV2|TRBD2|TRBJ2-3|few
TGTGCCAGCAGTGAAATTAGCGGGGGGGCGGGTGGTACGCAGTATTTT
CASSEISGGAGGTQYF
>TRBV4-2|-|TRBJ1-4|many
TGTGCCAGCAGCACTACCCGGGGGGACGAAAAACTGTTTTTT
CASSTTRGDEKLFF
>TRBV7-8|-|TRBJ2-7|-
TGTTCTTGCAAGCTAGAGACGGCATACGAGCAGTACTTC
CSCKLETAYEQYF
>TRBV19|-|TRBJ2-7|-
TGTGCCCCGGACAGGGAGGGCGAGCAGTACTTC
CAPDREGEQYF
>TRBV6-1|-|TRBJ1-2|-
TGTGCCAGTGAAGCACGGGGAATCGATGGCTACACCTTC
CASEARGIDGYTF
>TRBV2|TRBD1|TRBJ1-1|-
TGTGCCAGCAGTCAGGGACAGCACTTCAACACTGAAGCTTTCTTT
CASSQGQHFNTEAFF
>TRBV7-9|TRBD1|TRBJ2-2|-
TGTGCCAGCAGCCCGACGACAGGGATCGCGACCGGGGAGCTGTTTTTT
CASSPTTGIATGELFF
>TRBV6-5|-|TRBJ2-3|-
TGTGCCAGCAGTTCCGGGACTCTAGAAACAGATACGCAGTATTTT
CASSSGTLETDTQYF
>TRBV5-4|TRBD1|TRBJ2-7|once
TGTGCCAGCAGCCCACCGGGACAGCAATCCTACGAGCAGTACTTC
CASSPPGQQSYEQYF
>TRBV5-1|-|TRBJ1-1|-
TGCGCCAGCAGCTTGGCGGGGGGTCGGAACACTGAAGCTTTCTTT
CASSLAGGRNTEAFF